This T cell receptor (beta chain) was observed in a study of T cells in Graves' hyperthyroidism and ophthalmopathy (dated by TCRdb to 2018 to 2020). With regard to the full study: To identify TCR V-J signatures that set the groups apart, the researchers used a discovery cohort of 100 patients, made up of 40 to 45 with Graves' ophthalmopathy and 57 with stable Graves' hyperthyroidism. Prospective prediction of ophthalmopathy was tested in an independent validation cohort consisting of 18 to 20 hyperthyroidism patients and more than 15 patients who later progressed to ophthalmopathy. For training and testing, the roughly 97 patients in the discovery cohort were randomly divided in a 7:3 ratio. The study also compared thyroid tissue and blood T-cell repertoires from five or six Graves' hyperthyroidism patients. After sampling, hyperthyroidism patients received methimazole starting at 30 mg daily, and ophthalmopathy patients received high-dose intravenous methylprednisolone. The paper reports TCR Vbeta CDR3 sequencing of approximately 130 peripheral blood samples: fewer than 50 ophthalmopathy, under 85 hyperthyroidism and approximately 17 progressor patients. Study-wide findings and limitations: Sample size was not statistically predetermined, and investigators were not blinded to group allocation. Blood samples also contained most of the expanded thyroid clonotypes (frequency above 0.001), which suggests that blood repertoires may reflect thyroid immune responses. In validation, the model predicted progression to ophthalmopathy with 55% to 71% sensitivity and over 72% specificity, a median of approximately 6.7 months before onset. Ophthalmopathy was separated from stable hyperthyroidism by a 13 V-J signature model, with about 88% sensitivity and roughly 81% specificity obtained in cross-validation and 80%/75% obtained in testing.

Any patient with an uncontrolled infection, another autoimmune disease, pregnancy or lactation was excluded. Diagnoses were based on clinical symptoms, serum thyroxine and TRAb, thyroid ultrasound and orbital computed tomography. Trizol reagent was used to extract total RNA, and RNA quality was then checked on an Agilent 2100 Bioanalyzer. Points on this clonotype: Its antigen specificity is not known. Nothing much larger sits one base from this clone, and base qualities are not available.

The CDR3 measures 14 amino acids from cysteine to phenylalanine. Only the CDR3 DNA is retained, 42 bases long and in frame from the first base. The germline V gene supplies CDR1 SGHTA and CDR2 FQGNSA. V drops 4 bases and J drops 0 bases, leaving 9 bases in between. The TCR beta CDR3 regions were amplified from the RNA transcripts. The TCR CDR3 was subjected to a first round of RT-PCR using the HTBI primer set and the Qiagen OneStep RT-PCR kit. Libraries were constructed in a second round of multiplex PCR, after which size selection and purification were performed. Libraries were sequenced paired-end with 100 bp reads on an Illumina HiSeq2000. For the original study's pipeline: Raw data were processed with SOAPnuke, discarding reads with adapters, uncalled bases, mean Phred below 15, or no exact constant-primer or identifier match. COPE v1.2.5 was used to merge the high-quality paired reads, and each unique nucleotide sequence was defined as a clonotype. Clonotypes were aligned to IMGT TRBV, TRBD and TRBJ reference segments using MiTCR v1.1. Only V-J combinations with frequency above 0.0001, covering roughly 99% of repertoires, were analysed. A TCS score was defined as the ratio of F50 (clonal expansion) to E x V (chaos), with BLOSUM62-based TCRdist applied between CDR3 peptides within each V-J. Welch's t-statistics and random forest reduced some 510 V-J features to roughly 13, which were used in a naive Bayes classifier (R e1071). The Morisita-Horn index was used to measure how similar the thyroid and blood repertoires were. TCRdb took the public reads, trimmed them with fastp at Q25, ran MiXCR for clone calling and kept in-frame beta chains. Every entry covers one CDR3 protein and lists the most common genes and DNA from its rows. TCRdb assigned the V and J calls; the authors' analysis was not used. In all, the sample holds 480,000 or so distinct CDR3 sequences, and 40% to 50% of those were seen once. About two fifths of the sample rests with the top ten.

The receptor was derived from an adult woman with Graves' disease, either hyperthyroidism or ophthalmopathy (not recorded which). The specimen sequenced was peripheral blood or thyroid tissue (not recorded which). Recombination joined TRBV7-2 with TRBJ1-1, and possibly TRBD1, on 5 matching bases. The nucleotide sequence reads TGTGCCAGCAGCTCCGACAGCATGAACACTGAAGCTTTCTTT. This sequence encodes CASSSDSMNTEAFF.